A single TCR beta chain is shown here with its context. The antigen this receptor binds is unknown. No base quality values were provided; no much bigger clone lies one nucleotide off. Each collaborating institution followed its own protocols to collect whole blood in K2EDTA tubes. For TCRbeta analysis, collaborators shipped samples as frozen whole blood, isolated PBMCs, or DNA extracted from either of those sample types. TCRbeta CDR3 regions were amplified from genomic DNA by means of the immunoSEQ Assay, a bias-controlled multiplex PCR. Processing in the source paper ran as follows. Nucleated cell counts per sample were estimated from amplification of reference gene primers within the assay. To quantify the absolute abundance of each unique TCRbeta CDR3 rearrangement, sequence reads were collapsed and filtered. For each sample, productive Simpson clonality was calculated as the square root of Simpson's diversity index across productive rearrangements. The clones in this table, taken by TCRdb from immuneACCESS, are in-frame only. Not every clone is retained; where verified, under half of the shortfall comes from an unresolved V gene, and the cause of the rest is unknown. That table is the source of V, J and clone size, and D and trimming were worked out from the DNA. This sample comprises 110,000 to 150,000 clones, approximately 73% of them detected only once. Around 4% of the sample rests with the top ten.

The data were obtained in a study of blood T cell repertoires in COVID-19 (dated by TCRdb to the early 2020s). Background for the entire study: Samples from collaborators originated in the United States, Italy and Spain and spanned both the acute and convalescent phases of COVID-19. The repertoires were released in a freely available public database intended as a resource for research on the immune response to SARS-CoV-2. The samples were drawn from the first 160 participants of the ongoing ImmuneRACE study and from 950 to 1,500 subjects provided by 6 global collaborators. The prospective study material was composed of cDNA or gDNA derived from T cells, B-cell-depleted T cells, or PBMCs. Nearly every sample came with metadata listing a de-identified subject ID, COVID-19 status, age in years and sex. Subjects who had been exposed to COVID-19, were actively infected with it, or had recovered from it provided the deeply sampled blood TCRbeta repertoires that made up the dataset. HLA class I and class II types, where available, came from metadata supplied by the sample provider rather than from assay-based typing.

The germline V gene provides CDR1 MDHEN and CDR2 SYDVKM. V and J lose 0 bases and 1 base, and a span of 7 bases separates them. The CDR3 measures 16 amino acids from cysteine to phenylalanine. Of the read, only the CDR3 DNA is kept; its 48 bases are in frame from base 1. The paper's findings and limits, for the study overall: How much clinical and demographic metadata was included differed by source and by participant, and the metadata was provided uncurated.

The TCR originated in a man between 60 and 75 years old with acute or convalescent COVID-19. This chain joins TRBV28 to TRBJ2-6; the D segment cannot be called with confidence. Input material: peripheral blood. The DNA reads TGTGCCAGCAGTTTATGGGCACAGTCTGGGGCCAACGTCCTGACTTTC. The encoded protein is CASSLWAQSGANVLTF.